This T cell receptor (beta chain) was obtained from a study of radiotherapy plus CTLA-4 blockade in lung cancer. Assay: immunoSEQ multiplex PCR; the TCRdb copy retains only in-frame clones and omits some. The table shows roughly 80,000 clones, with roughly 74% occurring only once. A word on this clone: The antigen is undetermined.

This CDR3 has 17 amino acids. Unmatched junction bases numbered 9, after V lost 3 bases and J lost 6 bases. The germline V gene has CDR1 MDHEN and CDR2 SYDVKM. The study's findings and limits: In blood, after radiotherapy plus ipilimumab, tumor-derived TCR clones expanded.

The sequence derives from a human donor with non-small cell lung cancer whose response to radiotherapy plus ipilimumab could not be evaluated. The input for sequencing was peripheral blood, taken from a patient treated with radiotherapy plus ipilimumab. The chain recombines TRBV28 with TRBJ1-6, with TRBD1 matching over 9 bases. CDR3 DNA: TGTGCCAGCAGTTTGCCCGGGACAGGGAGTATTAATTCACCCCTCCACTTT. It translates to CASSLPGTGSINSPLHF.